These T cell receptor beta chains were read from a single sample in a study of T cell responses to AZD1222 COVID-19 vaccine. TCRdb's copy holds only in-frame clones and misses some; the assay was immunoSEQ multiplex PCR. The table shows around 120,000 clones, with about 90% occurring only once. Source: peripheral blood, taken on day 0 of AZD1222 vaccination. The receptors originated from an adult in good health. The CDR3 runs from the conserved cysteine through the conserved F or W. The D gene is left open where the match is weak. Rows give clone size only sometimes, using once, few, many, or a class for an expanded clone.

clone_size,v_call,j_call,d_call,cdr3_aa,cdr3_nt
NA,TRBV12-3/TRBV12-4,TRBJ1-1,NA,CASSLGGETEAFF,TGTGCCAGCAGCTTAGGGGGTGAGACTGAAGCTTTCTTT
NA,TRBV6-5,TRBJ1-2,NA,CASSKDSSNYGYTF,TGTGCCAGCAGTAAGGACAGTTCTAACTATGGCTACACCTTC
once,TRBV20-1,TRBJ1-2,NA,CSASTITRGRNYGYTF,TGCAGTGCTAGTACCATAACACGAGGGCGGAACTATGGCTACACCTTC
NA,TRBV5-6,TRBJ2-7,NA,CASSPRGLVPYEQYF,TGTGCCAGCAGCCCCCGGGGACTGGTTCCCTACGAGCAGTACTTC
NA,TRBV27,TRBJ2-7,NA,CASSLRGHTYEQYF,TGTGCCAGCAGTTTAAGGGGCCATACCTACGAGCAGTACTTC
NA,TRBV7-2,TRBJ1-4,NA,CASSQGGRVEKLFF,TGTGCCAGCAGCCAGGGCGGGCGCGTTGAAAAACTGTTTTTT
once,TRBV6-1,TRBJ1-2,NA,CASSELSGYGYTF,TGTGCCAGCAGTGAACTTTCTGGGTACGGCTACACCTTC
NA,TRBV29-1,TRBJ2-3,NA,CSVSGRRASTDTQYF,TGCAGCGTTTCGGGACGCCGAGCGAGCACAGATACGCAGTATTTT
NA,TRBV5-1,TRBJ1-1,TRBD1,CASSLRTGGTEAFF,TGCGCCAGCAGTCTCCGGACAGGGGGCACTGAAGCTTTCTTT
NA,TRBV4-2,TRBJ2-5,NA,CASSQGGGPEETQYF,TGTGCCAGCAGCCAAGGCGGGGGCCCGGAAGAGACCCAGTACTTC
NA,TRBV5-4,TRBJ1-2,TRBD1,CASSSTGGWGYTF,TGTGCCAGCAGCAGTACAGGGGGCTGGGGCTACACCTTC
NA,TRBV19,TRBJ2-5,NA,CASSPNGRLPRGETQYF,TGTGCCAGTAGTCCCAATGGGCGGCTTCCGAGGGGAGAGACCCAGTACTTC
few,TRBV6-6,TRBJ1-2,NA,CASSYGTRRGYTF,TGTGCCAGCAGTTACGGCACGAGACGGGGCTACACCTTC
NA,TRBV19,TRBJ1-2,NA,CASSWDGSGPYGYTF,TGTGCCAGTAGCTGGGATGGGAGCGGGCCGTATGGCTACACCTTC
NA,TRBV12-5,TRBJ2-1,NA,CASGTADEQFF,TGTGCTAGTGGGACTGCCGATGAGCAGTTCTTC
NA,TRBV30,TRBJ2-3,NA,CAWSAAAYTDTQYF,TGTGCCTGGAGTGCTGCGGCTTACACAGATACGCAGTATTTT
NA,TRBV13,TRBJ1-3,NA,CASSLGDAGSGNTIYF,TGTGCCAGCAGCTTAGGGGACGCAGGCTCTGGAAACACCATATATTTT
few,TRBV24-1,TRBJ2-1,NA,CATSAGGAYNEQFF,TGTGCCACCAGTGCGGGCGGGGCCTACAATGAGCAGTTCTTC
NA,TRBV6-1,TRBJ2-1,TRBD2,CASSERGLAGGSYNEQFF,TGTGCCAGCAGTGAACGGGGACTAGCGGGAGGATCCTACAATGAGCAGTTCTTC
NA,TRBV24-1,TRBJ1-5,TRBD1,CATRYRLQGNSNQPQHF,TGTGCCACCCGTTACCGCCTACAGGGGAATAGCAATCAGCCCCAGCATTTT
once,TRBV27,TRBJ1-1,TRBD1,CASSLRDRGTEAFF,TGTGCCAGCAGTTTACGGGACAGGGGTACTGAAGCTTTCTTT
few,TRBV5-1,TRBJ2-7,TRBD2,CASSLEGGPREQYF,TGCGCCAGCAGCTTGGAGGGAGGGCCGCGGGAGCAGTACTTC
NA,TRBV12-3/TRBV12-4,TRBJ2-1,NA,CASSSSTSLQFF,TGTGCCAGCAGTTCCTCGACTAGTCTGCAGTTCTTC
once,TRBV20-1,TRBJ2-7,TRBD2,CSASNSGVDEQYF,TGCAGTGCTAGTAATAGCGGGGTGGACGAGCAGTACTTC